This paragraph covers one T cell receptor (beta chain) sequence. Its target is unknown. CD4+ T cells specific for antigen were expanded with viral peptide pools by the ViraFEST assay before sequencing. The culture ran for about 11 days, and then CD4+ T cells were isolated. People in the vaccine group had not been infected with SARS-CoV-2 before, and their nucleocapsid antibodies were negative. In culture with approximately 10 IU/ml IL-2 and approximately 9.1 ug/ml peptides, PBMC were grown at 1.5 million to 2.5 million per well. TCRdb's table, derived via immunoSEQ multiplex PCR, lists solely in-frame clones and lacks some. The repertoire holds about 43,000 clones, with around 78% as singletons. The CDR3 contains 15 residues. Germline V gene data show CDR1 as MNHNS and CDR2 as SASEGT. V was cut by 3 bases and J by 4 bases, with 15 bases left in between. The data are from a study of vaccination effects on CD4 cells after COVID-19. Study findings and constraints: By a late point after vaccination, infection- and vaccine-induced clones had shrunk markedly through clonal contraction. A shortage of convalescent patients and an absence of early post-infection timepoints characterized the study.

The genes are TRBV6-1 and TRBJ1-2; D is possibly TRBD1 (5 bases). The sequencing here drew on CD4+ T cells from PBMCs cultured with SARS-CoV-2 spike peptides, taken before COVID-19 vaccination. This clonotype originated in a human donor who received a COVID-19 vaccine. CDR3 DNA: TGTGCCAGCAGTGATCGGGGCCCCTACGTCTATGGCTACACCTTC. The encoded protein is CASSDRGPYVYGYTF.